This paragraph reports one TCR beta chain. Its antigen is unknown. Base qualities are missing; no much larger clone stands one base away. The data belong to a study of blood T cells in healthy people across ages (dated by TCRdb to the mid-2010s). About the full investigation: In model experiments, template switching captured roughly one uniquely barcoded TCR beta cDNA molecule for every two T cells. To avoid experimental bias, donors of different ages were spread randomly across the sequencing lanes. Two additional independent replicas of 1 million unique cDNA reads from the same blood draw were analyzed for two donors (one aged 18 to 30 and one aged 80 or older). Four age groups were formed from the donors: young (average approximately 15 years), middle-aged (around 40), aged (roughly 58) and long-lived (around 82). To track age-related changes in TCR beta repertoire diversity, the study relied on deep sequencing normalized with unique cDNA molecular identifiers. What the work shows at the level of the full study, not this receptor alone: Donor CMV infection status was unknown, potentially confounding age-related changes in expanded clonotypes. Estimates of total diversity based on one million sequenced T cells were considered lower bounds and underestimates. There was a strong correlation between observed TCR beta diversity and the percentage of naive T cells measured by flow cytometry. Compared with the aged group, more naive CD4+ T cells, fewer expanded clones and increased TCR diversity were shown by the long-lived group, suggesting age selection. Observed TCR beta diversity per million T cells fell roughly linearly with age, and a significant reduction was already apparent by age around 40. Bulk unsorted PBMC profiling prevented conclusive comparison of naive and antigen-experienced compartments.

Library generation was performed with 5' RACE. TCRdb names Illumina HiSeq 2500 as the instrument used. A second about 6 to 11 cycle PCR used a sample-barcoded 5' primer and a J-beta primer mix. Each TCR beta cDNA molecule received a unique molecular identifier from a template-switch 5' adaptor carrying 12 random nucleotides. At least 2.5 million CDR3-containing paired-end reads were obtained from each sample. All of the RNA was converted into first-strand cDNA using the Mint cDNA synthesis kit, with a TRBC-specific oligonucleotide serving as the primer. After uracil-DNA glycosylase treatment, a first 18-cycle PCR used universal primers M1SS and BC2_uni_R on all cDNA. Turning to the authors' computational methods: Each sample was normalized by randomly selecting 1 million high-quality reads, each carrying a distinct molecular identifier. Reads with shared molecular identifiers were discarded instead of being binned into consensus sequences. MiTCR, with a Q25 quality threshold and the strictest error-elimination algorithm, was used for CDR3 identification, clonotype clustering and error correction. A nonparametric unseen species model using Euler transformation provided a lower-bound estimate of total TCR beta diversity. TCRdb trimmed public reads at Q25 via fastp, called clones via MiXCR and kept in-frame beta chains. Every distinct CDR3 protein forms one entry, paired with its most common genes and DNA. None of the V and J calls come from the authors' own analysis; TCRdb made them. This sample comprises some 1,500,000 distinct CDR3 sequences, less than 45% of them detected only once. The top ten constitute approximately 4.1% of the sample.

Sequences SGHAT (CDR1) and FQNNGV (CDR2) are obtained from the germline V gene. Inclusive of the bounding cysteine and phenylalanine, the CDR3 is 17 residues long. Kept here is only the CDR3 DNA, which spans 51 bases and is read in frame from base 1. Donors were a few dozen systemically healthy Caucasian individuals from Russia aged 6 to 90 years. Ten milliliters of peripheral blood were drawn from each donor into EDTA-treated Vacutainer tubes. Ficoll-Paque density-gradient centrifugation was used to isolate PBMCs, with at least 6.5 million per sample. Total RNA, at least 6 micrograms per sample, was extracted from PBMCs with Trizol reagent. The percentages of naive CD45RAhigh/CD27high T cells were determined by flow cytometry on a PBMC aliquot from every donor.

The chain is encoded by TRBV11-2 joined to TRBJ2-1; a tentative D call is TRBD2 (7 bases match). The better agreement between TRBJ2-7 and the DNA end casts doubt on the J call. Material: blood. The clonotype was recovered from a woman younger than 35 in good health. Here is the DNA: TGTGCCAGCAGCAGCATCGGGGGGCGCGGTACCTCCTACGAGCAGTACTTC. The translation is CASSSIGGRGTSYEQYF.